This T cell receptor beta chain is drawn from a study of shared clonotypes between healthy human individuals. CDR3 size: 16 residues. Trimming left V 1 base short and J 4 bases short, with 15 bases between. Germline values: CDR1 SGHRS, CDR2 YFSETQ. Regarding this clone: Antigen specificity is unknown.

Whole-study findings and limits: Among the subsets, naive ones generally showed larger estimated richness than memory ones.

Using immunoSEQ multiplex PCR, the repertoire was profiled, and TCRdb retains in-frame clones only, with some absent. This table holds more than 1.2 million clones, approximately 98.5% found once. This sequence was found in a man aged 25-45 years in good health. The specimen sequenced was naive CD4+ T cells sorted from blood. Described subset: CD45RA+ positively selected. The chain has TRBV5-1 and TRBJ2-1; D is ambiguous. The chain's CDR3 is CASSLWSPLGYNEQFF. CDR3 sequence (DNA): TGCGCCAGCAGCTTGTGGTCTCCCCTTGGTTACAATGAGCAGTTCTTC.